This TCR beta chain was profiled in a study of graft-versus-host responses after intestinal transplantation. Study-level background: Anti-thymocyte globulin induction preceded roughly 3 years of tacrolimus and steroid maintenance in all recipients.

Here immunoSEQ multiplex PCR was the method, and the copy in TCRdb shows in-frame clones only, minus some. The profile covers about 59,000 clones, with 94% appearing a single time and about 0.38% taken by the ten largest. The study's findings and limits: High graft-versus-host to host-versus-graft clonal ratios were found in allografts of patients who had graft-donor T cell macrochimerism. Peak circulating GvH clone levels were associated with early post-transplant HvG declines. Analysis identified GvH clones in recipient marrow, with some appearing first in ileum or blood.

Remarks on this clone: Its antigen is unknown.

This CDR3 is built from 14 residues. V lost 2 bases, J lost 5 bases, and 13 bases lay in between. Germline-derived CDR1 and CDR2 are MNHEY and SVGAGI. Sequencing was performed on unstimulated CD4+ T cells sorted from spleen or lymph node cells, taken before transplant. The chain is built from TRBV6-5 and TRBJ2-7, with D maybe TRBD2 (5 bases). This clonotype originated in a human donor who was the organ donor for an intestinal transplant. This chain's CDR3 is CASSYTGNSDEQYF. CDR3 coding DNA: TGTGCCAGCAGTTACACGGGGAACAGCGACGAGCAGTACTTC.